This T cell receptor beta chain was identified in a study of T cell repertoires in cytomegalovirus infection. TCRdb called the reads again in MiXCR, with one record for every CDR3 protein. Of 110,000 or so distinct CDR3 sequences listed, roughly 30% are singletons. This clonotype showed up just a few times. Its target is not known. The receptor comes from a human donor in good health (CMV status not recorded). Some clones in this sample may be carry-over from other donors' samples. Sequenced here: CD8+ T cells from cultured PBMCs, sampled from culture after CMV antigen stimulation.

The CDR3 sequence: CASSPTGGWETQYF. Here the CDR3 DNA reads TGTGCCAGCAGCCCTACAGGGGGTTGGGAGACCCAGTACTTC. The chain uses TRBV7-6 and TRBJ2-5; 8 nucleotides agree with TRBD1. V was pared by 5 bases and J by 5 bases, with 7 bases of the junction left unmatched. Germline CDR1 and CDR2: SGHVS and FNYEAQ. The CDR3 totals 14 residues.